The 17 T cell receptor beta chains reported below all come from one sample, sequenced in a study of STAT5B mutations in CD4+ large granular lymphocyte leukemia (dated 2022 in TCRdb). The library was prepared using the immunoSEQ multiplex PCR assay. Not all clones reach the TCRdb copy of this immuneACCESS table, which keeps in-frame sequences only. Checked studies attribute under half of the gap to unresolved V genes and leave the rest unexplained. The sample table shows 28,000 or so clones, and approximately 84% are seen once. Of the sample, 0.9% to 1.2% is held by the ten largest clones. The sequenced sample was CD4+ T cells from blood buffy coats. The source of these receptors is a human donor in good health.

This clone appeared a single time. The DNA for the CDR3 is TGTGCCAGCAGCTTAGATGGCAGTAAGAGCTCCTATAATTCACCCCTCCACTTT. As protein: CASSLDGSKSSYNSPLHF. The genes are TRBV7-9 and TRBJ1-6; no clear D. The CDR3 spans 18 residues. Germline assignment: CDR1 SEHNR and CDR2 FQNEAQ (reference sequence). Trimming shortened V by 1 base and J by 0 bases, and 13 bases separated the two germline ends. Based on the CDR3 plus reference TRBV7-9 and TRBJ1-6, the full variable domain is DTGVSQNPRHKITKRGQNVTFRCDPISEHNRLYWYRQTLGQGPEFLTYFQNEAQLEKSRLLSDRFSAERPKGSFSTLEIQRTEQGDSAMYLCASSLDGSKSSYNSPLHFGNGTRLTVT.

The chain couples TRBV10-3 to TRBJ1-2, with 7 bases aligning to TRBD1. This CDR3 region has 13 residues. From germline, CDR1 is ENHRY and CDR2 SYGVKD. V shed 4 bases, J shed 4 bases, and the junction held 3 bases outside the gene matches. DNA of the CDR3: TGTGCCATCAGTGGGGGACAGTTCTATGGCTACACCTTC. It encodes CAISGGQFYGYTF.

V and J are TRBV6-5 and TRBJ1-5; D is unclear. The V and J ends lost 5 bases and 9 bases respectively, with 11 bases between them. The CDR3 has 12 amino acids. Germline-derived CDR1 and CDR2 are MNHEY and SVGAGI. CDR3 coding DNA: TGTGCCAGCAGTCCCCAACGAGGGCCCCAGCATTTT. This encodes CASSPQRGPQHF.

The chain has TRBV18 and TRBJ2-3; 8 nucleotides line up with TRBD1. V lost 0 bases to trimming and J lost 2 bases; unmatched junction nucleotides: 4. The CDR3 is 16 residues long. The germline V gene has CDR1 KGHSH and CDR2 LQKENI. The CDR3 sequence: CASSPPTGVFTDTQYF. Written as DNA, the CDR3 is TGTGCCAGCTCACCACCGACAGGGGTATTCACAGATACGCAGTATTTT.

The chain is built from TRBV19 and TRBJ2-5, with 11 positions matching TRBD2. The length of the CDR3 is 15 residues. Germline lookup yields CDR1 LNHDA and CDR2 SQIVND (reference sequence). J lost 5 bases, V lost 6 bases, and 8 bases had no gene match. The CDR3 sequence: CASRPSGGPMETQYF. The CDR3 DNA is TGTGCCAGTAGGCCTAGCGGGGGGCCGATGGAGACCCAGTACTTC. The full variable domain, in which reference TRBV19 and TRBJ2-5 provide the parts outside the CDR3, is DGGITQSPKYLFRKEGQNVTLSCEQNLNHDAMYWYRQDPGQGLRLIYYSQIVNDFQKGDIAEGYSVSREKKESFPLTVTSAQKNPTAFYLCASRPSGGPMETQYFGPGTRLLVL.

This chain uses TRBV9 with TRBJ2-3, with D tentatively TRBD1 (6 bases). Trimming took 3 bases from V and 4 from J, leaving 12 bases between them. Germline V CDR1 and CDR2: SGDLS, YYNGEE. The CDR3 extends over 14 amino acids. For the CDR3, the DNA is TGTGCCAGCAGCGGACTGACAGGCCCAGATACGCAGTATTTT. It encodes CASSGLTGPDTQYF.

The chain combines TRBV7-2 with TRBJ2-5; D remains unclear. The CDR3 loop spans 12 amino acids. The germline V gene encodes CDR1 SGHTA and CDR2 FQGNSA. V was shortened by 4 bases and J by 5 bases, with 8 bases between the two germline ends. CDR3 amino acids: CASSSRGETQYF. For the CDR3, the DNA is TGTGCCAGCAGCTCCCGAGGTGAGACCCAGTACTTC. Full variable domain (outside the CDR3, taken from reference TRBV7-2 and TRBJ2-5): GAGVSQSPSNKVTEKGKDVELRCDPISGHTALYWYRQSLGQGLEFLIYFQGNSAPDKSGLPSDRFSAERTGGSVSTLTIQRTQQEDSAVYLCASSSRGETQYFGPGTRLLVL.

DNA of the CDR3: TGTGCCAGCAGCCAAGGGGGTAGTCAGCCCCAGCATTTT. Protein sequence: CASSQGGSQPQHF. The rearrangement uses TRBV14 and TRBJ1-5; no firm D call. Trimming shortened V by 1 base and J by 6 bases, and 7 bases separated the two germline ends. The germline CDR1 and CDR2 sequences are SGHDN and FVKESK. This CDR3 contains 13 residues. The whole variable domain, filled in from reference TRBV14 and TRBJ1-5, reads EAGVTQFPSHSVIEKGQTVTLRCDPISGHDNLYWYRRVMGKEIKFLLHFVKESKQDESGMPNNRFLAERTGGTYSTLKVQPAELEDSGVYFCASSQGGSQPQHFGDGTRLSIL.

The rearrangement uses TRBV9 and TRBJ2-5; perhaps TRBD2 as D (6 bases). CDR3 size: 14 residues. The germline V gene has CDR1 SGDLS and CDR2 YYNGEE. V dropped 2 bases and J dropped 2 bases, with 10 bases sitting between them. The DNA for the CDR3 is TGTGCCAGCAGCGTGTTCGGGGGACAAGAGACCCAGTACTTC. Amino acids: CASSVFGGQETQYF.

This clone showed up just once. The chain is built from TRBV5-6 and TRBJ2-7, with 7 bases identical to TRBD1. From germline, CDR1 is SGHDT and CDR2 YYEEEE. After removal of 4 bases from V and 4 bases from J, the junction contained 5 bases not matched to a gene. There are 13 residues in the CDR3. As DNA, the CDR3 is TGTGCCAGCAGCCCGGGACAGAATTACGAGCAGTACGTC. Its protein is CASSPGQNYEQYV.

The CDR3, as DNA: TGTGCCAGTAGCTATAGTCAGCTCCTCCCGGGACCGGGACAGGGGAACACTGAAGCTTTCTTT. This encodes CASSYSQLLPGPGQGNTEAFF. This sequence joins TRBV19 and TRBJ1-1, with 9 bases fitting TRBD1. Germline V gene lookup returns CDR1 LNHDA and CDR2 SQIVND (reference sequence). This CDR3 is 21 amino acids long. The J segment lost 1 base and the V segment lost 6 bases, leaving 24 bases of the junction unmatched.

The chain links TRBV9 to TRBJ2-4; D is unresolved. V dropped 3 bases and J dropped 8 bases, with 15 bases sitting between them. Germline assignment: CDR1 SGDLS and CDR2 YYNGEE. The CDR3 has 14 amino acids. This chain's CDR3 is CASSARTGEDIQYF. CDR3 nucleotide sequence: TGTGCCAGCAGCGCCCGGACCGGCGAGGACATTCAGTACTTC.

The chain has TRBV7-2 and TRBJ2-3; 8 nucleotides match TRBD2. The V gene end was trimmed by 3 bases and the J gene end by 1 base; junction bases not matched to a gene: 3. Germline V gene lookup returns CDR1 SGHTA and CDR2 FQGNSA. This CDR3 is built from 15 residues. The CDR3 nucleotides are TGTGCCAGCAGCTTTACTAGCGGACGCACAGATACGCAGTATTTT. It translates to CASSFTSGRTDTQYF.

The chain uses TRBV29-1 and TRBJ1-1; no firm D call. CDR3 length: 13 residues. Trimming left V 3 bases short and J 0 bases short, with 8 bases between. CDR1 is SQVTM and CDR2 is ANQGSEA in the germline V gene. The CDR3 bases are TGCAGCGTTGACTCCAGATTGAACACTGAAGCTTTCTTT. Protein product: CSVDSRLNTEAFF. The whole variable domain, remainder taken from reference TRBV29-1 and TRBJ1-1, is SAVISQKPSRDICQRGTSLTIQCQVDSQVTMMFWYRQQPGQSLTLIATANQGSEATYESGFVIDKFPISRPNLTFSTLTVSNMSPEDSSIYLCSVDSRLNTEAFFGQGTRLTVV.

The chain has TRBV6-6 and TRBJ2-1; D ambiguous. Germline CDR1 MNHNY, CDR2 SVGAGI (reference sequence). V dropped 0 bases and J dropped 5 bases, with 8 bases sitting between them. The CDR3 extends over 14 amino acids. This chain's CDR3 is CASSYSGGDNEQFF. The CDR3 bases are TGTGCCAGCAGTTACTCCGGTGGCGACAATGAGCAGTTCTTC.

For the CDR3, the DNA is TGTGCCAGCAGCCTCTTAGGAACCGCAGAAAACACCATATATTTT. Its translation is CASSLLGTAENTIYF. The chain combines TRBV28 with TRBJ1-3; no clear D gene. In germline, CDR1 is MDHEN, CDR2 SYDVKM. The germline V and J ends were trimmed by 6 bases and 6 bases, with 18 bases remaining between them. CDR3 length: 15 residues.

The chain is built from TRBV6-6 and TRBJ1-4; D gene ambiguous. This CDR3 has 14 amino acids. CDR1 MNHNY and CDR2 SVGAGI come from the germline V gene (reference sequence). The V end was cut by 0 bases, the J end by 8 bases, with 10 bases between. The CDR3 DNA reads as TGTGCCAGCAGTTACTCCCCCGACCTGGAAAAACTGTTTTTT. Amino acids: CASSYSPDLEKLFF.